The TCR beta chain under discussion was sequenced for a study of blood T cell repertoires in COVID-19. Whole-study context: PBMCs, B-cell-depleted T cells, or T cells were the source of the cDNA or gDNA that made up the material.

As originally analysed: Using reference gene primer amplification, nucleated cell counts were estimated. TCRdb keeps only in-frame clones here, not all; method: immunoSEQ multiplex PCR. That table supplies the V and J calls and clone size; D and trimming were determined from the DNA. The sample contains under 250,000 clones, around 80% of which appear only once. The CDR3 contains 13 residues. The germline V gene encodes CDR1 SQVTM and CDR2 ANQGSEA. This TCR derives from a human donor in a cohort sampled during active COVID-19. What was sequenced was peripheral blood. This rearrangement joins TRBV29-1 to TRBJ2-7; TRBD1 aligns across 10 bases. CDR3 sequence: CRDRRQGAAEQYF. Written as DNA, the CDR3 is TGCAGGGACCGGCGACAGGGGGCGGCCGAGCAGTACTTC.